This TCR beta chain was sequenced in a study of blood T cell repertoires in COVID-19. Study background: Nucleic acid was either cDNA or gDNA, and it came from T cells, B-cell-depleted T cells, or PBMCs.

Germline V gene lookup returns CDR1 LGHNA and CDR2 YSLEER. CDR3 length: 15 residues. V dropped 1 base and J dropped 6; count of bases not matched to a gene: 6. The table came from immunoSEQ multiplex PCR; TCRdb's copy has only in-frame clones and leaves some out. Here the sample spans approximately 100,000 clones, around 85% being singletons. Sequenced material: peripheral blood. This TCR was recovered from a man in his 60s with acute or convalescent COVID-19. This chain uses TRBV4-3 with TRBJ2-3; 8 nucleotides line up with TRBD2. In DNA, the CDR3 is TGCGCCAGCAGCCAAGTTAGCGGGGAGGGGGATACGCAGTATTTT. Its protein product is CASSQVSGEGDTQYF.